Listed here are 10 T cell receptor beta chains from one sample, sequenced in a study of CD8 T cells in Susac syndrome. With random hexamers, reverse transcription was performed on 0.5 to 1 ug of RNA. TCRdb analysed the immunoSEQ multiplex PCR reads with MiXCR anew, one entry per CDR3 protein. This table holds 50,000 or so distinct CDR3 sequences, about 92% found once. Sample: CD8+ T cells from PBMCs. The receptor source for this set is a human donor with multiple sclerosis.

The J gene is TRBJ1-2, the V gene TRBV15; D not resolved. The CDR3 is 14 amino acids. Trimming cost V 5 bases and J 5 bases, with 15 bases left between them. Germline CDR1 LNHNV, CDR2 YYDKDF (reference sequence). The chain's CDR3 is CATSPRAEIYGYTF. CDR3 in DNA: TGTGCCACCAGCCCCCGTGCGGAGATATATGGCTACACCTTC.

V is TRBV9 and J is TRBJ1-2; TRBD1 matches at 7 bases. Germline CDR1 and CDR2: SGDLS and YYNGEE. J gave up 3 bases and V 4 bases, and 9 bases lay outside the gene matches. The CDR3 extends over 15 amino acids. CDR3 loop: CASSPLTGQYYGYTF. The CDR3 bases are TGTGCCAGCAGCCCTCTAACGGGACAGTACTATGGCTACACCTTC.

V and J are TRBV7-8 and TRBJ2-5; no reliable D call. V was cut by 5 bases and J by 2 bases, with 15 bases left in between. This CDR3 region has 15 residues. Germline V gene data show CDR1 as SGHVS and CDR2 as FQNEAQ. For the CDR3, the DNA is TGTGCCAGCAGCCACCTGGAAGGGAAGCAAGAGACCCAGTACTTC. It codes for CASSHLEGKQETQYF.

CDR3 loop: CASNSGLAQETQYF. CDR3 nucleotides: TGTGCCAGCAATTCGGGACTGGCACAAGAGACCCAGTACTTC. The J gene is TRBJ2-5, the V gene TRBV2; weak D call: TRBD2 (6 bases). The CDR3 length is 14 residues. Germline V gene data show CDR1 as SNHLY and CDR2 as FYNNEI. V was trimmed by 7 bases and J by 2 bases, leaving 14 bases between them.

This clonotype appeared a few times. The chain uses TRBV19 and TRBJ2-7; possibly TRBD1 for D (6 bases). Germline CDR1 is LNHDA and CDR2 is SQIVND (reference sequence). The CDR3 runs to 16 residues. Between the trimmed V and J ends, which lost 5 bases and 3 bases, there was a span of 20 bases. In DNA form, the CDR3 reads TGTGCCAGTAGTCCAATGTATGGACAGTCGTACTACGAGCAGTACTTC. Translation gives CASSPMYGQSYYEQYF. Using reference TRBV19 and TRBJ2-7 for the parts outside the CDR3, the full variable domain is DGGITQSPKYLFRKEGQNVTLSCEQNLNHDAMYWYRQDPGQGLRLIYYSQIVNDFQKGDIAEGYSVSREKKESFPLTVTSAQKNPTAFYLCASSPMYGQSYYEQYFGPGTRLTVT.

This clonotype was recorded once. The rearrangement uses TRBV4-1 and TRBJ2-2, with unresolved D. The germline V gene has CDR1 MGHRA and CDR2 YSYEKL. The CDR3 runs 15 residues. The V gene lost 0 bases and the J gene lost 0 bases, with 5 bases spanning the gap. The CDR3 nucleotides are TGCGCCAGCAGCCAAGAACTCGCGAACACCGGGGAGCTGTTTTTT. Its protein is CASSQELANTGELFF.

This chain connects TRBV2 to TRBJ2-5; unclear D gene. In germline, CDR1 is SNHLY, CDR2 FYNNEI. The CDR3 is 13 residues long. The V end was cut by 1 base, the J end by 2 bases, with 5 bases between. The CDR3 loop reads CASSEVGQETQYF. CDR3 sequence (DNA): TGTGCCAGCAGTGAAGTAGGGCAAGAGACCCAGTACTTC.

This clonotype was seen a handful of times. The chain is built from TRBV7-9 and TRBJ2-7; D gene uncertain. CDR3 length: 12 residues. Trimming left V 0 bases short and J 5 bases short, with 5 bases between. Germline V CDR1 and CDR2: SEHNR, FQNEAQ (reference sequence). The CDR3 loop reads CASSLAPDEQYF. The DNA of the CDR3 is TGTGCCAGCAGCTTAGCCCCCGACGAGCAGTACTTC.

The chain recombines TRBV4-2 with TRBJ2-3; D is perhaps TRBD2 (6 bases). The V gene's germline CDR1 is LGHNA and CDR2 YNFKEQ. This CDR3 spans 15 amino acids. Trimming shortened V by 0 bases and J by 3 bases, and 10 bases separated the two germline ends. The chain's CDR3 is CASSQERGTTDTQYF. The DNA for the CDR3 is TGTGCCAGCAGCCAAGAGCGGGGAACTACAGATACGCAGTATTTT.

The chain combines TRBV13 with TRBJ1-6; 8 bases line up with TRBD1. CDR1 PRHDT and CDR2 FYEKMQ come from the germline V gene (reference sequence). The J segment lost 8 bases and the V segment lost 1 base, leaving 7 bases of the junction unmatched. This CDR3 is 16 amino acids long. CDR3 DNA sequence: TGTGCCAGCAGCTTAGCAGGGGGCGAATCCTATTCACCCCTCCACTTT. Amino acid sequence: CASSLAGGESYSPLHF.